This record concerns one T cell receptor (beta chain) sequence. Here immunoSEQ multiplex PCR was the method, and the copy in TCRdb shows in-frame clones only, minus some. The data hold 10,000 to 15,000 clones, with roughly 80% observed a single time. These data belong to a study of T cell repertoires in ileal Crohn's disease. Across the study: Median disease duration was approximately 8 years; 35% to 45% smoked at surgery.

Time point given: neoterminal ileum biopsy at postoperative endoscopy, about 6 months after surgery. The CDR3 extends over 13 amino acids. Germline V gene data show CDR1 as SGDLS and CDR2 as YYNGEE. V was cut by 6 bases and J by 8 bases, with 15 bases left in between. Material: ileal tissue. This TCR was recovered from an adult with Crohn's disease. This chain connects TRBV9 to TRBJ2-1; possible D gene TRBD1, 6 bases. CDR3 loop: CASTLAGEHEQFF. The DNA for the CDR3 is TGTGCCAGCACTCTGGCAGGGGAACATGAGCAGTTCTTC.